This T cell receptor beta chain was sequenced during a study of blood T cell repertoires in COVID-19. Study-level information: COVID-19 samples from acute and convalescent phases originated in the United States, Italy and Spain. The cDNA or gDNA used as material had been derived from T cells, B-cell-depleted T cells, or PBMCs.

This CDR3 contains 12 residues. In the original workflow: Nucleated cell counts were estimated from reference gene primer amplification. Sequencing was performed with immunoSEQ multiplex PCR; in TCRdb, only in-frame clones are kept and a portion is missing. V, J and clone size derive from that table, while D and trimming were established from the DNA sequence. The repertoire has some 68,000 clones, roughly nine tenths of them found once; the top ten carry around 4.4%. A note on this clone: The junction shows a germline mismatch at one end, possibly a read error.

The sequenced sample was peripheral blood. The chain links TRBV12-3 or TRBV12-4 to TRBJ2-1; TRBD2 agrees at 9 bases. This receptor was obtained from a man over 45 with active COVID-19. The CDR3 DNA reads as TGCGTCAGCGGGAGGCTTAGGGATGAGCAGTTCTTC. This encodes CVSGRLRDEQFF.